The sequence of this T cell receptor (beta chain) was determined in a study of T-cell reconstitution after alpha-beta-depleted transplantation in children. The sample holds a few counts of this clonotype. The CDR3 covers 15 residues. The V segment lost 4 bases and the J segment 5 bases; nucleotides outside the gene matches: 8. This sample's TCRbeta library carried unique molecular identifier barcodes. TCRdb redid the calling of the PCR reads with MiXCR, one entry per CDR3 protein. Of 360,000 or so distinct CDR3 sequences in the sample, about a fifth were seen once. The V call is TRBV12-3 or TRBV12-4, the J call TRBJ1-2; the match to TRBD1 covers 9 bases. The receptor comes from a human donor who donated a stem cell graft to a child with acute myeloid leukemia. Source: PBMCs from the stem cell graft donor, taken from the stem cell graft. CDR3 region: CASSSWTGEVYGYTF. CDR3 DNA sequence: TGTGCCAGCAGTTCCTGGACAGGGGAGGTGTATGGCTACACCTTC.